This TCR beta chain was captured by sequencing in a study of blood T cell repertoires in COVID-19. Germline assignment: CDR1 KGHSH and CDR2 LQKENI. Losses at the gene ends were 2 bases for V and 6 bases for J; bases not matched to a gene: 4. The length of the CDR3 is 14 residues. Repertoires were generated with immunoSEQ multiplex PCR, while TCRdb's copy carries only in-frame clones and drops some. The repertoire holds 200,000 to 300,000 clones, with around 85% as singletons. The sequence was collected from a woman aged 55-70 years with active or convalescent COVID-19. The specimen sequenced was peripheral blood. The J gene is TRBJ2-1, the V gene TRBV18; 7 positions agree with TRBD2. CDR3 in amino acids: CASSPSGRANEQFF. CDR3 coding DNA: TGTGCCAGCTCACCATCGGGGAGGGCCAATGAGCAGTTCTTC. Together with reference TRBV18 and TRBJ2-1, the CDR3 gives the full variable domain: NAGVMQNPRHLVRRRGQEARLRCSPMKGHSHVYWYRQLPEEGLKFMVYLQKENIIDESGMPKERFSAEFPKEGPSILRIQQVVRGDSAAYFCASSPSGRANEQFFGPGTRLTVL.